The sample holds a few counts of the clone carrying this T cell receptor beta chain. Its antigen is still unknown. This CDR3 is 15 amino acids long. V shed 5 bases and J 4 bases; nucleotides not matched to a gene: 5. Germline assignment: CDR1 SNHLY and CDR2 FYNNEI. These data belong to a study of T cells in Graves' hyperthyroidism and ophthalmopathy. Background on the study: At initial diagnosis, before any treatment had begun, peripheral blood was obtained. Study-level results: The blood repertoire included most of the expanded thyroid clonotypes above 0.001.

Amplification of TCR beta CDR3 regions was performed using RNA transcripts as template. The TCR CDR3 first-round RT-PCR relied on the HTBI primer set. TCRdb ran MiXCR on the multiplex PCR reads and lists one entry per CDR3 protein. Among roughly 380,000 distinct CDR3 sequences listed, roughly 15% were seen once. Sample: blood. This chain links TRBV2 with TRBJ2-1; 10 positions match TRBD2. This TCR was recovered from a young woman with Graves' hyperthyroidism. The CDR3 DNA is TGTGCCAGCAGTTGGACTAGCGGTTATTACAATGAGCAGTTCTTC. Protein product: CASSWTSGYYNEQFF.